This T cell receptor (beta chain) was recorded in a study of vaccination and CD4 T cells after COVID-19 (dated by TCRdb to the early 2020s). Study-wide context: SARS-CoV-2 positivity had been established in the convalescent patients by nasal swab PCR, and mild disease was recorded in several of these patients and severe disease in one. The convalescent cohort comprised six males and four females, including two Hispanic individuals, seven Caucasians, two Asians and one multiracial person. A few convalescent patients were sampled both early after vaccination (day 14) and late after vaccination (days 161 to 241). In 10 COVID-19 convalescent patients and a few infection-naive healthy vaccine recipients, the spike-specific CD4+ TCR repertoire before mRNA vaccination was compared with the repertoire after mRNA vaccination. The cultures were stimulated with overlapping spike peptide pools from SARS-CoV-2 and from the common cold coronaviruses HCoV-NL63, HCoV-OC43 and HCoV-229E. Control cultures received a CEFX viral epitope pool as the positive control, an HIV-1 Nef peptide pool as the negative control, or no peptide. Post-COVID blood samples from convalescent patients were collected a median of roughly 100 days after diagnosis, with a range of roughly 35 to 180 days. Post-vaccine blood samples were collected a median of about 72 days after the second vaccine dose, ranging from roughly 13 to 241 days. Each participant got two doses of either the Pfizer-BioNTech BNT162b2 vaccine (n=8) or the Moderna mRNA-1273 vaccine (n=2).

The time point tag for this specimen amounts to: late sampling 161 to 241 days after vaccination in a few convalescent patients. The treatment or condition label, as the study defines it: roughly 11-day PBMC culture with coronavirus spike peptide pools or control peptides (ViraFEST assay). The study used the ViraFEST assay, which expanded antigen-specific T cells with peptide pools and then identified expanded clonotypes by TCR sequencing. The convalescent patients' positive SARS-CoV-2 PCR tests fell between March and December 2020, which was before the Alpha, Beta and Delta variants emerged in the United States. Each well held millions of PBMCs cultured with around 10 ug/ml peptide pools in IMDM containing around 5% human AB serum and 8 to 10 IU/ml IL-2. Half of the culture medium was replaced with fresh IL-2-containing medium on days 3 and 7. After around 10 days of culture, CD4+ T cells were isolated by negative selection with the EasySep CD4+ T cell isolation kit. Ficoll-Paque Plus gradient centrifugation was used to isolate PBMCs from whole blood, and the isolated PBMCs were then either used fresh or cryopreserved at -140C. Triplicate wells were generally used for each culture condition.

Trimming removed 6 bases from V and 7 bases from J; the gene matches leave 2 bases unexplained. CDR1 is given as SGHAT and CDR2 as FQNNGV, both from the germline V gene. The CDR3, cysteine through phenylalanine, is 12 amino acids long. Just CDR3 DNA is preserved here, 36 bases in frame from base 1. To note about this clonotype: Its antigen is not yet known. It has no much larger one-base neighbor in the sample; base qualities were not kept.

Points the paper makes about the study in general: Among the post-vaccine SARS-CoV-2-reactive clones in convalescent patients, a median approximately 90% showed up only after vaccination, which suggests vaccine-specific priming. Of the vaccine-specific clones found in convalescent patients, nearly all (304 of 307) were mono-reactive for SARS-CoV-2 spike instead of being cross-reactive with common cold coronaviruses. Only a relatively small number of convalescent patients were included in the study, and early timepoints following natural infection were not analyzed. Although the median number of SARS-CoV-2-reactive clonotypes went up from roughly 19 after infection to 35 to 40 after vaccination, the increase was not significant.

The receptor library was made with PCR. At the Johns Hopkins FTIC core, DNA from the cultured CD4+ T cells underwent TCR sequencing with the Oncomine TCR Beta short-read assay. Genomic DNA was extracted from the cultured CD4+ T cells with the QIAamp micro DNA kit. Oncomine TCR Beta libraries made from cultured CD4+ T cells were pooled using unique dual indexes and sequenced on an Illumina iSeq 100. As for how the authors treated the data: Non-productive sequences were filtered out, and CDR3s that did not start with C, did not end with F or W, or were shorter than 7 amino acids were discarded. Antigen-specific clonotypes were identified using the MANAFEST web application through comparison of peptide-stimulated wells with reference and other culture wells. Positive clones required FDR below 0.05, an odds ratio above 5, and productive frequency above 0.1% in at least two of three replicate wells. Clonotypes that were significantly expanded in both SARS-CoV-2 spike wells and at least one common cold coronavirus spike condition were defined as cross-reactive. CDR3 homology was assessed with Levenshtein distances (stringdist) and unrooted phylogenetic trees (ape) in R version 3.6.1. The public reads were reanalyzed by TCRdb: fastp trimming at Q25, MiXCR alignment, in-frame beta chains only. Entries are consolidated by CDR3 protein sequence, retaining the most common genes and DNA. These V and J calls derive from TCRdb rather than the authors' analysis. This sample is represented by around 30,000 distinct CDR3 sequences; 36% of them were singletons. The biggest ten clones account for around 3.4% of the sample.

This receptor was identified in a human donor who had recovered from COVID-19. The rearranged chain carries TRBV11-2 and TRBJ2-2; the junction holds 7 bases that match TRBD2. The starting material was CD4+ T cells from blood, cultured in vitro, obtained about 7 months after SARS-CoV-2 vaccination. The CDR3 region: CASRGGFGELFF. The DNA reads TGTGCCAGCAGGGGAGGGTTCGGGGAGCTGTTTTTT.